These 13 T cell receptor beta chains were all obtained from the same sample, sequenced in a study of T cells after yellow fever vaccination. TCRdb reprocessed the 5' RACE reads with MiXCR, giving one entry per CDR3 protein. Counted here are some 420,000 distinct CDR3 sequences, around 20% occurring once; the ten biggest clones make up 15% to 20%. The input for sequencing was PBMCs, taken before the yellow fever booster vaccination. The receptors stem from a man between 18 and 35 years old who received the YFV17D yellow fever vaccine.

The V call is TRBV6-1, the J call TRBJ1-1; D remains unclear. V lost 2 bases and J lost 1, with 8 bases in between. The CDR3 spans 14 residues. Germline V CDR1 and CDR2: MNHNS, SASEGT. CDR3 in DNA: TGTGCCAGCAGTGAATTCTTGAGGAACACTGAAGCTTTCTTT. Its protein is CASSEFLRNTEAFF.

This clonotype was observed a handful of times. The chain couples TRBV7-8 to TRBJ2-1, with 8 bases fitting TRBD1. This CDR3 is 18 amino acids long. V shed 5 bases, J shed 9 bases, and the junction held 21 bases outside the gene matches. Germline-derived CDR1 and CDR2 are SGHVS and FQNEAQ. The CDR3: CASSPTTLRQGPTGEQFF. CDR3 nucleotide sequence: TGTGCCAGCAGCCCAACGACCCTACGACAGGGGCCCACGGGTGAGCAGTTCTTC. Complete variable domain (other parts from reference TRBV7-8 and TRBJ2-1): GAGVSQSPRYKVAKRGQDVALRCDPISGHVSLFWYQQALGQGPEFLTYFQNEAQLDKSGLPSDRFFAERPEGSVSTLKIQRTQQEDSAVYLCASSPTTLRQGPTGEQFFGPGTRLTVL.

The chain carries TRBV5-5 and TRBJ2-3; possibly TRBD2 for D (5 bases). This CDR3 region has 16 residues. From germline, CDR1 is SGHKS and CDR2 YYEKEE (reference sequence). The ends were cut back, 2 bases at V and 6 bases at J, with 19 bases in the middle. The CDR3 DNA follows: TGTGCCAGCAGCTTCTCGGTAGCGCGTATGCGGGATACGCAGTATTTT. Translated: CASSFSVARMRDTQYF.

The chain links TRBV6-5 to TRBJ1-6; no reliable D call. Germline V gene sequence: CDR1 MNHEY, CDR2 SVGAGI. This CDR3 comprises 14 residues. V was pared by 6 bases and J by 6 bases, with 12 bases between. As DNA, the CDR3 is TGTGCCAGCAGACTAGGACCGATTAATTCACCCCTCCACTTT. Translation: CASRLGPINSPLHF.

CDR3 sequence (DNA): TGTGCCAGCAGTGAGGAGTATACGCAGTATTTT. Translation gives CASSEEYTQYF. This chain uses TRBV25-1 with TRBJ2-3; D remains unclear. V was pared by 3 bases and J by 7 bases, with 5 bases between. The germline CDR1 and CDR2 sequences are MGHDK and SYGVNS. CDR3 length: 11 residues.

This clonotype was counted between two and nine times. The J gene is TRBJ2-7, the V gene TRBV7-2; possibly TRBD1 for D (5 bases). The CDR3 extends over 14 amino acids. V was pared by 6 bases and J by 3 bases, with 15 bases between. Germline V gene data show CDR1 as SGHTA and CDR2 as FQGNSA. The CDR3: CASRDVIGHYEQYV. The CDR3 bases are TGTGCCAGCAGGGACGTTATTGGACACTACGAGCAGTACGTC.

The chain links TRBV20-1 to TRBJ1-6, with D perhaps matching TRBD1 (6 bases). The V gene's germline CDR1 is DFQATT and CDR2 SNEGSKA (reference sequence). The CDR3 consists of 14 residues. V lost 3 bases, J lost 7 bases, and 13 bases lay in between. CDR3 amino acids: CSASSGQGNSPLHF. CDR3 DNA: TGCAGTGCTAGTTCGGGTCAGGGGAATTCACCCCTCCACTTT.

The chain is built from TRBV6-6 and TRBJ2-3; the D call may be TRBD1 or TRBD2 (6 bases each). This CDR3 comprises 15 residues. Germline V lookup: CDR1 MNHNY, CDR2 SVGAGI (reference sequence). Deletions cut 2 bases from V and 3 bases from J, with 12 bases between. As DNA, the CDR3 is TGTGCCAGCAGTTACCCGGGGGCTCGGACAGATACGCAGTATTTT. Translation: CASSYPGARTDTQYF.

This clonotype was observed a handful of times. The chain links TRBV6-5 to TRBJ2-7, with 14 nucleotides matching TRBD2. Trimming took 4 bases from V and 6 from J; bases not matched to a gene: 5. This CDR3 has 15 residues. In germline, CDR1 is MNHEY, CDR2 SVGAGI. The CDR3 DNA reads TGTGCCAGCAGTTCGACTAGCGGGGGGGCCGGCGAGCAGTACTTC. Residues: CASSSTSGGAGEQYF.

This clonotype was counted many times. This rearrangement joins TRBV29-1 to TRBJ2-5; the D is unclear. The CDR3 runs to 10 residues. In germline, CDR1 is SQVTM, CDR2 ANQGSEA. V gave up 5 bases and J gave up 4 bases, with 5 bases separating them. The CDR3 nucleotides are TGCAGCGTTTTTCGAGAGACCCAGTACTTC. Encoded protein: CSVFRETQYF.

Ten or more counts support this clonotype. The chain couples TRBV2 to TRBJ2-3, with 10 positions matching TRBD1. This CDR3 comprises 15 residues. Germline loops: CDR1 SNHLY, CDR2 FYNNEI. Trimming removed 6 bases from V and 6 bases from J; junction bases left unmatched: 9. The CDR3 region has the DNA TGTGCCAGCAGGGGGGACAGGGGATCCGGGGATACGCAGTATTTT. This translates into CASRGDRGSGDTQYF.

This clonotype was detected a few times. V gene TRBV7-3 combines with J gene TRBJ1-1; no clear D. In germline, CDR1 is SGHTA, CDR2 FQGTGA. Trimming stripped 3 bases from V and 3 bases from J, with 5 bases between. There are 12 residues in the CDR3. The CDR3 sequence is CASSFQDTEAFF. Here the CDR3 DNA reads TGTGCCAGCAGCTTCCAGGACACTGAAGCTTTCTTT.

CDR3: CASRPYFGHGDGTQYF. The CDR3 DNA reads TGTGCCAGCAGGCCCTACTTCGGACATGGGGACGGGACCCAGTACTTC. V gene TRBV7-6 combines with J gene TRBJ2-5; the D call may be TRBD1 or TRBD2 (5 bases each). The germline V gene has CDR1 SGHVS and CDR2 FNYEAQ. The CDR3 sequence is 16 residues long. Trimming cost V 6 bases and J 7 bases, with 24 bases left between them.